The clone carrying this TCR beta chain was counted ten times or more. Its antigen is still unknown. A TCRbeta library incorporating unique molecular identifiers was prepared. Each CDR3 protein is one row after TCRdb ran MiXCR on the PCR reads. The sample carries fewer than 35,000 distinct CDR3 sequences, 5.5% to 7.5% recorded once. The sample comes from a study of T-cell reconstitution after alpha-beta-depleted transplantation in children. CDR3 length: 14 amino acids. J was trimmed by 8 bases and V by 7 bases; bases with no gene match: 9. Germline V gives CDR1 SGHRS, CDR2 YFSETQ. Regarding the study as a whole: It was newly produced T cells that mostly accounted for T-cell counts and diversity one year after transplant. From surviving recipient T cells and thymic progenitors came the high day-60 TCRbeta diversity observed in some patients.

The chain joins TRBV5-1 to TRBJ2-1; 10 bases agree with TRBD1. The specimen was PBMCs, mostly from graft donor cells, collected 180 days after TCRalphabeta/CD19-depleted stem cell transplant. The sequence was collected from a male patient aged 10-17 years who had a stem cell transplant for acute myeloid leukemia, so the T cells may come from the graft donor. In DNA form, the CDR3 reads TGCGCCAGCGACCGACAGGGGGCGGGATATGAGCAGTTCTTC. Its translation is CASDRQGAGYEQFF.